The 19 T cell receptor beta chains below were found in one sample sequenced in a study of vaccination effects on CD4 cells after COVID-19. What these receptors recognize is not known. Before sequencing took place, the ViraFEST assay used viral peptide pools to expand antigen-specific CD4+ T cells. It was after around eleven days of culture that CD4+ T cells were isolated. According to the study, vaccine recipients showed no prior SARS-CoV-2 infection and negative nucleocapsid antibodies. Libraries were prepared by immunoSEQ multiplex PCR; TCRdb keeps only in-frame clonotypes and omits some of them. The repertoire holds fewer than 65,000 clones, with less than 80% as singletons. Sequencing used CD4+ T cells from PBMCs cultured with HCoV-OC43 spike peptides, obtained before COVID-19 vaccination. Subset meaning: HCoV-OC43 spike overlapping peptide pool stimulation. These receptors came from a human donor who received a COVID-19 vaccine.

This clone appeared a few times. This chain joins TRBV23-1 and TRBJ2-2, with 7 nucleotides matching TRBD2. TRBV23-1 is noted as an ORF with a role that remains uncertain. After removal of 4 bases from V and 5 bases from J, the junction contained 7 bases not matched to a gene. CDR3 length: 15 residues. The CDR3 DNA follows: TGCGCCAGCAGTCGGTGTCGGGAGGATACCGGGGAGCTGTTTTTT. Its translation: CASSRCREDTGELFF.

The rearrangement links TRBV4-2 to TRBJ1-2; TRBD1 might be the D (6 bases). V lost 0 bases and J lost 5, with 10 bases in between. From germline, CDR1 is LGHNA and CDR2 YNFKEQ. CDR3 length: 14 residues. The CDR3 is CASSQEATGYGYTF. In DNA, the CDR3 is TGTGCCAGCAGCCAAGAGGCTACAGGGTATGGCTACACCTTC.

This clone was counted a few times. The chain carries TRBV23-1 and TRBJ1-2, with unresolved D. TRBV23-1 is an ORF; its function is uncertain. The CDR3 loop spans 16 amino acids. V was pared by 4 bases and J by 2 bases, with 17 bases between. CDR3 DNA sequence: TGCGCCAGCAGTCCCTCTGCCCCCGGGGTGAACTATGGCTACACCTTC. It yields the protein CASSPSAPGVNYGYTF.

This clone was seen a single time. This sequence joins TRBV6-5 and TRBJ1-6; no clear D. V was trimmed by 2 bases and J by 4 bases, leaving 6 bases between them. Looked up from germline, CDR1 is MNHEY and CDR2 is SVGAGI. The CDR3 length is 14 residues. The CDR3 loop reads CASSYGDYNSPLHF. The CDR3, as DNA: TGTGCCAGCAGTTACGGGGATTATAATTCACCCCTCCACTTT.

The J gene is TRBJ1-3, the V gene TRBV28; D ambiguous. V was shortened by 5 bases and J by 0 bases, with 8 bases between the two germline ends. The CDR3 consists of 14 residues. The germline gives CDR1 MDHEN, CDR2 SYDVKM. The CDR3 bases are TGTGCCAGCAGTGTGATTAACTCTGGAAACACCATATATTTT. Amino acid sequence: CASSVINSGNTIYF. Complete variable domain (other parts from reference TRBV28 and TRBJ1-3): DVKVTQSSRYLVKRTGEKVFLECVQDMDHENMFWYRQDPGLGLRLIYFSYDVKMKEKGDIPEGYSVSREKKERFSLILESASTNQTSMYLCASSVINSGNTIYFGEGSWLTVV.

This clone has just a few counts. The J gene is TRBJ1-1, the V gene TRBV7-9; possibly TRBD1 for D (6 bases). The CDR3 totals 15 residues. Germline CDR1 is SEHNR and CDR2 is FQNEAQ (reference sequence). V was trimmed by 5 bases and J by 3 bases, leaving 16 bases between them. The CDR3 spells CASSPLGQGHTEAFF. The CDR3 DNA follows: TGTGCCAGCAGCCCTCTAGGGCAGGGGCACACTGAAGCTTTCTTT.

This clone came up once. J is TRBJ2-4 and V is TRBV4-1; possible D gene TRBD1, 5 bases. Germline V gene data show CDR1 as MGHRA and CDR2 as YSYEKL. Trimming took 4 bases from V and 0 from J, leaving 10 bases between them. This CDR3 is built from 15 residues. The CDR3 here is CASSRLTVAKNIQYF. In DNA, the CDR3 is TGCGCCAGCAGCCGGTTGACAGTAGCCAAAAACATTCAGTACTTC.

Here the CDR3 reads CASRVTANTGELFF. The CDR3 nucleotides are TGTGCCAGTAGGGTGACAGCGAACACCGGGGAGCTGTTTTTT. The V gene is TRBV19, the J gene TRBJ2-2, with TRBD1 as a possible D gene (5 bases). Germline lookup yields CDR1 LNHDA and CDR2 SQIVND (reference sequence). This CDR3 has 14 amino acids. Trimming took off 6 bases at V and 0 bases at J, with 8 bases between the two ends.

The genes are TRBV25-1 and TRBJ1-2, with a tentative D call TRBD1 (5 bases). The CDR3 has 14 residues. V gave up 2 bases and J gave up 5 bases, with 12 bases separating them. In germline, CDR1 is MGHDK, CDR2 SYGVNS. CDR3 DNA sequence: TGTGCCAGCAGTGAACCCTACGACAGTTATGGCTACACCTTC. It specifies CASSEPYDSYGYTF.

The rearrangement links TRBV7-6 to TRBJ2-5, with TRBD2 matching over 8 bases. CDR1 is SGHVS, CDR2 FNYEAQ, per germline. The V gene end was trimmed by 5 bases and the J gene end by 7 bases; junction bases not matched to a gene: 21. The CDR3 sequence is 18 residues long. Here the CDR3 reads CASSPLVGSGGRPGTQYF. DNA for the CDR3: TGTGCCAGCAGCCCCCTGGTTGGAAGCGGGGGCCGCCCTGGGACCCAGTACTTC.

The J gene is TRBJ2-3, the V gene TRBV11-2, with D tentatively TRBD2 (5 bases). The CDR3 spans 14 residues. The germline V gene has CDR1 SGHAT and CDR2 FQNNGV. V lost 0 bases, J lost 4 bases, and 8 bases lay in between. The CDR3 loop is CASSLDLAADTQYF. DNA of the CDR3: TGTGCCAGCAGCTTAGACCTAGCCGCAGATACGCAGTATTTT.

This chain links TRBV5-4 with TRBJ2-7, with unresolved D. CDR1 is SGHNT, CDR2 YYREEE, per germline (reference sequence). The V gene lost 0 bases and the J gene lost 2 bases, with 15 bases spanning the gap. The CDR3 runs 16 residues. CDR3 DNA sequence: TGTGCCAGCAGCTTGGTAAGGATCGAAGGTGCCTACGAGCAGTACGTC. Translating it yields CASSLVRIEGAYEQYV.

This clone was observed a single time. This chain joins TRBV7-9 and TRBJ2-5, with D possibly being TRBD2 (6 bases). CDR1 and CDR2 from the germline V gene are SEHNR and FQNEAQ (reference sequence). Trimming left V 5 bases short and J 5 bases short, with 24 bases between. The CDR3 contains 17 residues. For the CDR3, the DNA is TGTGCCAGCAGCCCACCCCTGGAGGCCCGCGGGATTGAGACCCAGTACTTC. Translation: CASSPPLEARGIETQYF. Drawing the rest from reference TRBV7-9 and TRBJ2-5, the complete variable domain is DTGVSQNPRHKITKRGQNVTFRCDPISEHNRLYWYRQTLGQGPEFLTYFQNEAQLEKSRLLSDRFSAERPKGSFSTLEIQRTEQGDSAMYLCASSPPLEARGIETQYFGPGTRLLVL.

This clone was counted only a few times. The rearrangement uses TRBV5-8 and TRBJ1-2; no reliable D call. V gave up 0 bases and J gave up 2 bases, with 14 bases separating them. The CDR3 is made up of 16 amino acids. Germline CDR1 and CDR2: SGHTS and YDEGEE. The DNA for the CDR3 is TGTGCCAGCAGCTTGGGTTCTGGCAGATCCAACTATGGCTACACCTTC. It translates to CASSLGSGRSNYGYTF.

The V gene is TRBV6-4, the J gene TRBJ1-1; 9 bases fit TRBD1. This CDR3 is built from 12 residues. The germline V gene encodes CDR1 MRHNA and CDR2 SNTAGT. Unmatched junction bases numbered 1, after V lost 6 bases and J lost 5 bases. This CDR3 is CASRDRGTEAFF. CDR3 DNA: TGTGCCAGCAGGGACAGGGGTACTGAAGCTTTCTTT.

V is TRBV7-2 and J is TRBJ2-1, with 7 bases lining up with TRBD1. Germline assignment: CDR1 SGHTA and CDR2 FQGNSA. CDR3 length equals 13 residues. The V gene end was trimmed by 5 bases and the J gene end by 8 bases; junction bases not matched to a gene: 6. The CDR3 loop reads CASSLKTGDEQFF. The CDR3 region has the DNA TGTGCCAGCAGCCTCAAAACAGGGGATGAGCAGTTCTTC.

In nucleotides, the CDR3 is TGTGCCTGGAGCCGGGGACTGCAAGAGACCCAGTACTTC. Amino acid sequence: CAWSRGLQETQYF. The V and J genes are TRBV30 and TRBJ2-5; tentative D call: TRBD2 (6 bases). Deletions cut 3 bases from V and 2 bases from J, with 10 bases between. Germline V gives CDR1 GTSNPN, CDR2 SVGIG (reference sequence). The CDR3 is made up of 13 amino acids.

This clone occurred a few times. This rearrangement joins TRBV23-1 to TRBJ2-2; 9 bases map to TRBD1. TRBV23-1 qualifies as an ORF whose function is uncertain. The CDR3 is made up of 15 amino acids. With V trimmed by 5 bases and J by 3 bases, 4 bases remained unmatched. Here the CDR3 reads CASSGQGNDTGELFF. DNA for the CDR3: TGCGCCAGCAGTGGACAGGGGAATGACACCGGGGAGCTGTTTTTT.

V usage is TRBV5-1 and J usage is TRBJ1-1, with 8 nucleotides matching TRBD1. The ends lost 7 bases at V and 4 bases at J; junction bases unmatched: 12. The CDR3 runs 15 residues. CDR1 SGHRS and CDR2 YFSETQ come from the germline V gene. The chain's CDR3 is CASEPQGAGGTEAFF. For the CDR3, the DNA is TGCGCCAGCGAACCTCAGGGGGCGGGGGGCACTGAAGCTTTCTTT.